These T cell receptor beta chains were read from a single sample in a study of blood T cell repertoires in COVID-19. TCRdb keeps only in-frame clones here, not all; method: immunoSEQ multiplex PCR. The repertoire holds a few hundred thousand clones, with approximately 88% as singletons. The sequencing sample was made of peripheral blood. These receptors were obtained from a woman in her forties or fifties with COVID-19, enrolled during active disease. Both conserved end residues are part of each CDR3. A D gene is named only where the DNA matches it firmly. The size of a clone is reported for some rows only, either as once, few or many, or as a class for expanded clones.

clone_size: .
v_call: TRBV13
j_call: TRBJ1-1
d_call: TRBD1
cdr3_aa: CASSFGTVNTEAFF
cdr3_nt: TGTGCCAGCAGCTTTGGGACAGTGAACACTGAAGCTTTCTTT

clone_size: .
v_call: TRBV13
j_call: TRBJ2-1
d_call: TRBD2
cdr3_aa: CASSSSGGPYNEQFF
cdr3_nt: TGTGCCAGCAGTTCTAGCGGGGGCCCGTACAATGAGCAGTTCTTC

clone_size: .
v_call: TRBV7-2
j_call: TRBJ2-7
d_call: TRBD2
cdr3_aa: CASSLGAGGPSNEQYF
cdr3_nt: TGTGCCAGCAGCTTAGGAGCGGGGGGGCCTTCCAACGAGCAGTACTTC

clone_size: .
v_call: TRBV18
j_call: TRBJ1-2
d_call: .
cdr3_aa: CASSLGTPSGDGYTF
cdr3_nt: TGTGCCAGCTCACTTGGGACACCCAGTGGCGATGGCTACACCTTC

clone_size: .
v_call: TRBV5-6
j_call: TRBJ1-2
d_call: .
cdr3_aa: CASSEGTLSKGYTF
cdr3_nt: TGTGCCAGCAGCGAGGGCACCCTCTCAAAGGGCTACACCTTC

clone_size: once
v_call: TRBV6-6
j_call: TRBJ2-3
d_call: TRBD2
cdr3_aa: CASSGLAVNTDTQYF
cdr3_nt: TGTGCCAGCAGTGGACTAGCGGTAAACACAGATACGCAGTATTTT

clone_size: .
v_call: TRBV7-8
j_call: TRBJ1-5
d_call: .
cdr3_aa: CASSLVLNQPQHF
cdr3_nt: TGTGCCAGCAGCTTAGTGTTAAATCAGCCCCAGCATTTT

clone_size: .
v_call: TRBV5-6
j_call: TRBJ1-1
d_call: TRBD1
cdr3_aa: CASSAGTGGSNTEAFF
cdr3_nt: TGTGCCAGCAGCGCCGGAACAGGGGGCTCTAACACTGAAGCTTTCTTT

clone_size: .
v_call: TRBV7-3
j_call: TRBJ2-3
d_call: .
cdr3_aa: CASSQNNRLTDTQYF
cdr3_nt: TGTGCCAGCAGCCAGAACAACCGCCTCACAGATACGCAGTATTTT

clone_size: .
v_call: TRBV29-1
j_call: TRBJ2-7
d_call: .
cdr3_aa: CSVEEGGAQEQYF
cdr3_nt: TGCAGCGTTGAAGAAGGGGGGGCGCAGGAGCAGTACTTC

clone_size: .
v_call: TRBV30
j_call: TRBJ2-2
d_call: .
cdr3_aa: CAWSAVLNTGELFF
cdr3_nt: TGTGCCTGGAGTGCTGTCTTGAACACCGGGGAGCTGTTTTTT